What follows are 27 T cell receptor beta chains derived from one specimen sequenced in a study of blood T cell repertoires in COVID-19. Assay: immunoSEQ multiplex PCR; the TCRdb copy retains only in-frame clones and omits some. The repertoire consists of 250,000 to 300,000 clones, with 89% occurring once and the leading ten covering under 2.5%. The source material was peripheral blood. All receptors come from a man in his forties or fifties with acute or convalescent COVID-19.

J is TRBJ2-7 and V is TRBV10-3; 9 nucleotides align to TRBD2. This CDR3 comprises 15 residues. With 3 bases clipped from V and 6 bases from J, the junction kept 9 bases outside the gene matches. Germline V gives CDR1 ENHRY, CDR2 SYGVKD. The CDR3 nucleotides are TGTGCCATCAGTGATGGGGGCGGACTAGCGATCGAGCAGTACTTC. Its protein product is CAISDGGGLAIEQYF.

J is TRBJ2-3 and V is TRBV24-1; the D gene is possibly TRBD2 (7 bases). The V gene lost 7 bases and the J gene lost 3 bases, with 16 bases spanning the gap. The germline CDR1 and CDR2 sequences are KGHDR and SFDVKD. The CDR3 spans 15 residues. The CDR3 nucleotides are TGTGCCACCAGCCCGGGCGGGGGCCCTACAGATACGCAGTATTTT. Translating gives CATSPGGGPTDTQYF.

The J gene is TRBJ1-2, the V gene TRBV6-5; unclear D gene. Trimming shortened V by 6 bases and J by 8 bases, and 19 bases separated the two germline ends. Germline V CDR1 and CDR2: MNHEY, SVGAGI. The CDR3 length is 14 residues. CDR3 sequence reads: CASRPPRPPGGYTF. The CDR3, as DNA: TGTGCCAGCAGGCCCCCAAGACCCCCAGGCGGCTACACCTTC.

This clone showed up just once. The rearrangement joins TRBV10-3 to TRBJ1-1; D is possibly TRBD1 (6 bases). Germline-derived CDR1 and CDR2 are ENHRY and SYGVKD. V gave up 10 bases and J gave up 4 bases, with 19 bases separating them. The CDR3 is 14 amino acids. CDR3 protein: CATSGGGQGTEAFF. The CDR3, as DNA: TGTGCCACCTCTGGGGGCGGGCAGGGCACTGAAGCTTTCTTT.

The rearrangement joins TRBV7-9 to TRBJ1-2; D might be TRBD1 (6 bases). The CDR3 is 16 residues long. Trimming cost V 5 bases and J 1 base, with 17 bases left between them. Germline lookup yields CDR1 SEHNR and CDR2 FQNEAQ (reference sequence). The DNA of the CDR3 is TGTGCCAGCAGCCGACTTTCGGGACAACATAACTATGGCTACACCTTC. This translates into CASSRLSGQHNYGYTF.

V gene TRBV6-5 combines with J gene TRBJ1-3; weak D call: TRBD1 (6 bases). Germline lookup yields CDR1 MNHEY and CDR2 SVGAGI. The CDR3 runs to 14 residues. V was shortened by 8 bases and J by 0 bases, with 11 bases between the two germline ends. The CDR3 sequence is CASFDRNSGNTIYF. In DNA form, the CDR3 reads TGTGCCAGCTTCGACAGGAACTCTGGAAACACCATATATTTT.

V usage is TRBV5-1 and J usage is TRBJ1-4, with D possibly TRBD1 on 5 matching bases. CDR3 size: 13 residues. Per the germline V gene, CDR1 is SGHRS and CDR2 is YFSETQ. V lost 4 bases to trimming and J lost 7 bases, with 11 bases between them. In nucleotides, the CDR3 is TGCGCCAGCAGCGTCGGTAGGGGTGAAAAACTGTTTTTT. This translates into CASSVGRGEKLFF.

V is TRBV7-8 and J is TRBJ1-6, with TRBD1 matching over 9 bases. This CDR3 comprises 15 residues. Germline lookup yields CDR1 SGHVS and CDR2 FQNEAQ. V gave up 2 bases and J gave up 6 bases; unmatched junction bases: 2. CDR3: CASSLKGQGNSPLHF. The CDR3 nucleotides read TGTGCCAGCAGCTTAAAGGGACAGGGTAATTCACCCCTCCACTTT. The full variable domain, completed using reference TRBV7-8 and TRBJ1-6, is GAGVSQSPRYKVAKRGQDVALRCDPISGHVSLFWYQQALGQGPEFLTYFQNEAQLDKSGLPSDRFFAERPEGSVSTLKIQRTQQEDSAVYLCASSLKGQGNSPLHFGNGTRLTVT.

The chain carries TRBV23-1 and TRBJ1-2, with TRBD1 matching over 7 bases. TRBV23-1 is an open reading frame whose function is uncertain. Losses at the gene ends were 6 bases for V and 3 bases for J; bases not matched to a gene: 7. The CDR3 sequence is 14 residues long. CDR3 nucleotide sequence: TGCGCCAGCAGACGACAGGGAATCTACTATGGCTACACCTTC. Protein sequence: CASRRQGIYYGYTF.

The chain recombines TRBV7-9 with TRBJ2-2; D is uncertain. This CDR3 comprises 14 residues. Germline values: CDR1 SEHNR, CDR2 FQNEAQ (reference sequence). Trimming stripped 2 bases from V and 3 bases from J, with 7 bases between. The CDR3 nucleotides are TGTGCCAGCAGCTTATTTTCAGACACCGGGGAGCTGTTTTTT. Its translation: CASSLFSDTGELFF.

At least ten counts were recorded for this clone. V usage is TRBV5-5 and J usage is TRBJ1-5, with no clear D. The CDR3 contains 15 residues. Per germline, CDR1 SGHKS and CDR2 YYEKEE (reference sequence). Trimming removed 1 base from V and 2 bases from J, with 10 bases in between. CDR3 residues: CASSLWGEGNQPQHF. As DNA, the CDR3 is TGTGCCAGCAGCTTGTGGGGAGAGGGCAATCAGCCCCAGCATTTT.

In its sample, this clone was seen once. The chain joins TRBV3-1 (or the pseudogene TRBV3-2) to TRBJ1-1; weak D call: TRBD1 (5 bases). V was cut by 4 bases and J by 5 bases, with 14 bases left in between. The V gene's germline CDR1 is LGHDT and CDR2 YNNKEL (reference sequence). The CDR3 covers 14 residues. CDR3 sequence: CASSPGGGSTEAFF. The CDR3 DNA sequence: TGTGCCAGCAGCCCCGGGGGAGGGTCGACTGAAGCTTTCTTT.

The chain links TRBV12-3 or TRBV12-4 to TRBJ1-3; D uncertain. There are 13 residues in the CDR3. V lost 6 bases to trimming and J lost 4 bases, with 10 bases between them. Here the CDR3 reads CASSPLPGNTIYF. CDR3 bases: TGTGCCAGCAGCCCACTCCCCGGAAACACCATATATTTT.

The gene calls are TRBV2 and TRBJ1-2, with 10 bases identical to TRBD1. Germline V gene lookup returns CDR1 SNHLY and CDR2 FYNNEI. CDR3 length equals 15 residues. The V gene end was trimmed by 7 bases and the J gene end by 4 bases; junction bases not matched to a gene: 9. CDR3 in amino acids: CASTRDRGNGYGYTF. For the CDR3, the DNA is TGTGCCAGCACCCGGGACAGGGGAAACGGCTATGGCTACACCTTC.

The rearrangement joins TRBV12-5 to TRBJ1-6; no clear D gene. The germline V and J ends were trimmed by 1 base and 6 bases, with 13 bases remaining between them. The CDR3 length is 16 residues. Germline V gives CDR1 LGHNT, CDR2 FRNRAP. This CDR3 reads CASGLEPTVPNSPLHF. In DNA, the CDR3 is TGTGCTAGTGGTTTGGAGCCCACAGTCCCTAATTCACCCCTCCACTTT.

The chain is built from TRBV4-2 and TRBJ2-2; maybe TRBD2 (5 bases). This CDR3 spans 12 amino acids. The ends were cut back, 6 bases at V and 4 bases at J, with 6 bases in the middle. CDR1 LGHNA and CDR2 YNFKEQ come from the germline V gene. The CDR3 spells CASSRGTGELFF. For the CDR3, the DNA is TGTGCCAGCAGTCGGGGCACCGGGGAGCTGTTTTTT.

The table lists this clone with many counts. The V and J genes are TRBV12-5 and TRBJ1-2; TRBD1 matches 7 bases. This CDR3 spans 15 amino acids. Per the germline V gene, CDR1 is LGHNT and CDR2 is FRNRAP. V was pared by 5 bases and J by 6 bases, with 12 bases of the junction left unmatched. The CDR3 reads CASGPSTGFSDGYTF. Written as DNA, the CDR3 is TGTGCTAGTGGTCCCTCGACAGGGTTCTCGGATGGCTACACCTTC.

This rearrangement joins TRBV6-5 to TRBJ1-2, with 10 positions matching TRBD1. The CDR3 is made up of 13 amino acids. Trimming removed 7 bases from V and 7 bases from J; junction bases left unmatched: 6. Per germline, CDR1 MNHEY and CDR2 SVGAGI. The CDR3 nucleotides are TGTGCCAGCACCTTCCGGGACAGGGGTGGCTACACCTTC. Translating it yields CASTFRDRGGYTF.

The chain carries TRBV7-8 and TRBJ1-5; tentative D call: TRBD1 (5 bases). There are 15 residues in the CDR3. CDR1 is SGHVS and CDR2 is FQNEAQ in the germline V gene. V was shortened by 1 base and J by 2 bases, with 9 bases between the two germline ends. The CDR3 sequence: CASSLGRGGNQPQHF. The CDR3 DNA reads as TGTGCCAGCAGCTTAGGTAGGGGCGGCAATCAGCCCCAGCATTTT.

J is TRBJ2-5 and V is TRBV21-1; the table's D call of TRBD2 was not tested on the DNA. TRBV21-1 represents a pseudogene. There are 13 residues in the CDR3. The CDR3 DNA reads as TGTGCCAGCAGCGGACTAGCGGGGCCCCGTGGGTACTTC. Translating it yields CASSGLAGPRGYF.

This clone came up once. The rearrangement uses TRBV18 and TRBJ1-1; the D gene is possibly TRBD1 (5 bases). The germline V and J ends were trimmed by 3 bases and 4 bases, with 12 bases remaining between them. Germline assignment: CDR1 KGHSH and CDR2 LQKENI. This CDR3 is 14 amino acids long. CDR3 region: CASSPRDSSTEAFF. The CDR3 DNA follows: TGTGCCAGCTCACCCCGAGACAGTTCCACTGAAGCTTTCTTT.

The J gene is TRBJ2-3, the V gene TRBV6-6, with 8 bases lining up with TRBD2. Germline assignment: CDR1 MNHNY and CDR2 SVGAGI (reference sequence). This CDR3 region has 16 residues. The V gene end was trimmed by 1 base and the J gene end by 1 base; junction bases not matched to a gene: 4. The CDR3 DNA sequence: TGTGCCAGCAGTTACTTACCGGGGGGGGGCACAGATACGCAGTATTTT. This sequence encodes CASSYLPGGGTDTQYF.

The chain combines TRBV5-6 with TRBJ2-7; 8 bases line up with TRBD1. Germline-derived CDR1 and CDR2 are SGHDT and YYEEEE. The CDR3 is 15 amino acids. J gave up 7 bases and V 0 bases, and 9 bases lay outside the gene matches. The CDR3 DNA sequence: TGTGCCAGCAGCTTGGTTCAGGGGGCGGCAGGGGAGCAGTACTTC. Amino acid sequence: CASSLVQGAAGEQYF.

This sequence joins TRBV5-5 and TRBJ2-5, with no clear D. CDR3 length: 13 residues. V dropped 4 bases and J dropped 2 bases, with 9 bases sitting between them. CDR1 and CDR2 (germline): SGHKS, YYEKEE (reference sequence). CDR3 DNA: TGTGCCAGCAGCCAGACACGGCAAGAGACCCAGTACTTC. It yields the protein CASSQTRQETQYF.

This chain uses TRBV4-1 with TRBJ1-5; possible D gene TRBD1, 6 bases. The CDR3 runs to 15 residues. Germline V lookup: CDR1 MGHRA, CDR2 YSYEKL. The germline V and J ends were trimmed by 1 base and 6 bases, with 13 bases remaining between them. This CDR3 reads CASSQGGGRGQPQHF. The CDR3 nucleotides read TGCGCCAGCAGCCAAGGGGGGGGCCGGGGTCAGCCCCAGCATTTT.

The gene calls are TRBV19 and TRBJ1-2, with D unclear. Germline loops: CDR1 LNHDA, CDR2 SQIVND (reference sequence). This CDR3 comprises 14 residues. The V gene lost 6 bases and the J gene lost 1 base, with 12 bases spanning the gap. Here the CDR3 reads CASSPSAGNYGYTF. In DNA, the CDR3 is TGTGCCAGTAGCCCCTCGGCGGGTAACTATGGCTACACCTTC.

Points on this clone: Other nucleotide sequences in the sample specify the same CDR3. The CDR3 here is CASSVADTQYF. The CDR3 DNA follows: TGTGCCAGCAGCGTAGCGGATACGCAGTATTTT. V usage is TRBV9 and J usage is TRBJ2-3; D gene ambiguous. Germline CDR1 and CDR2: SGDLS and YYNGEE. Trimming shortened V by 0 bases and J by 6 bases, and 2 bases separated the two germline ends. The CDR3 loop spans 11 amino acids.